Listed below are T cell receptor beta chains from one sample, sequenced in a study of beta chain features in type 1 diabetes. Clones were read by immunoSEQ multiplex PCR, and TCRdb kept only the in-frame ones, dropping some. The table lists 130,000 to 150,000 clones, 6.5% to 8.5% of them singletons. Material: central memory CD4+ T cells from blood. These receptors were taken from a woman in her 30s in good health. Each CDR3 is given with its conserved first and last residue.

v_gene,CDR3aa
TRBV28,CASFKGGQRIYNEQFF
TRBV6-1,CASSETGQGARAEAFF
TRBV2,CASSKIRGTSGHNEQFF
TRBV18,CASSPLAGFSYEQYF
TRBV5-1,CASAAAGLGSTDTQYF
TRBV5-8,CASSLFNRADYGYTF
TRBV29-1,CSVGAGEGKETQYF
TRBV7-9,CASSLASLNTDTQYF
TRBV28,CASRGGTGGFSNQPQHF
TRBV6-5,CASSLGQIGPHEQYF
TRBV7-7,CASSLSGEGETQYF